The source of this TCR beta chain is a study of Tregs in tolerant kidney transplant recipients. Study-wide results and limits: No direct test of biological reproducibility was done here.

An overnight rest at 37°C with about 200 IU/ml IL-2 preceded regulatory T cell sorting from thawed PBMCs. V lost 6 bases and J lost 1, with 10 bases in between. This CDR3 spans 15 amino acids. Germline-derived CDR1 and CDR2 are MDHEN and SYDVKM. This clone was picked up a small number of times. Its antigen is unknown. The method was immunoSEQ multiplex PCR; TCRdb's version includes in-frame clones alone and lacks a portion of them. The table has approximately 66,000 clones, roughly 88% seen once. The TCR was taken from a human donor who received a combined kidney and bone marrow transplant. The chain is built from TRBV28 and TRBJ2-6; no definite D call. The sequencing used Tregs from blood, collected before the transplant. The CDR3 DNA sequence: TGTGCCAGCAGCCCTGGTGGGTCTGGGGCCAACGTCCTGACTTTC. As protein: CASSPGGSGANVLTF.